This T cell receptor (beta chain) was profiled in a study of OX40 agonist ivuxolimab in advanced cancers. Study details: Cohort: around 79% men, mean age around 60, aged roughly 23 to 79. Past anti-PD-1, anti-PD-L1 or anti-CTLA-4 therapy was accepted, and roughly 42% had received some. Study conclusions and caveats: Still undetermined is the antigen specificity of the expanded peripheral T cells. The average count of expanded clones was higher among CD8+ T cells than among CD4+.

The protocol was immunoSEQ multiplex PCR, while the TCRdb copy is restricted to in-frame clones and leaves out a portion. The sample includes around 30,000 clones, 65% to 90% seen only once; the top ten take 25% to 40%. The CDR3 is 15 amino acids. J gave up 1 base and V 10 bases, and 11 bases lay outside the gene matches. Per germline, CDR1 SGDLS and CDR2 YYNGEE. Of note for this clone: The antigen is undetermined.

The sequence was collected from an adult with an advanced solid tumor such as melanoma, head and neck, liver or kidney cancer. Specimen: CD4+ or CD8+ T cells sorted from blood, collected in a trial of the OX40 agonist ivuxolimab. The rearrangement joins TRBV9 to TRBJ1-1; 9 positions agree with TRBD1. The CDR3: CAGHPGTGKNTEAFF. The CDR3, as DNA: TGTGCCGGCCATCCCGGGACAGGGAAGAACACTGAAGCTTTCTTT.